The 15 T cell receptor beta chains presented below share a single source sample, sequenced in a study of shared clonotypes between healthy human individuals. This table comes from immunoSEQ multiplex PCR, and its TCRdb copy is limited to in-frame clones, with some not included. The sample yields 90,000 to 100,000 clones, roughly 45% seen once. Sequencing was carried out using PBMCs. The source of these receptors is a woman aged 40-49 years in good health. Some clones in this sample may be carry-over from other donors' samples.

Worth noting for this clone: With only one base between it and a far larger clone, this is likely a read error. V usage is TRBV19 and J usage is TRBJ1-2, with 9 bases that match TRBD1. CDR3 length equals 16 residues. The germline V gene has CDR1 LNHDA and CDR2 SQIVND (reference sequence). The CDR3 nucleotides are TGTGTCAGTAGTATCTCATTCGGGACAGGGCGAGGCGGCTACACCTTC. Its translation is CVSSISFGTGRGGYTF.

This clone was counted a few times. The chain couples TRBV7-9 to TRBJ1-2; 7 bases agree with TRBD1. CDR3 length equals 16 residues. CDR1 is SEHNR and CDR2 is FQNEAQ in the germline V gene (reference sequence). V shed 4 bases and J 4 bases; nucleotides not matched to a gene: 12. CDR3 loop: CASSSREDRTSYGYTF. Here the CDR3 DNA reads TGTGCCAGCAGCTCAAGAGAGGACAGGACCAGCTATGGCTACACCTTC.

The chain employs TRBV29-1 and TRBJ2-1; D is undetermined. This CDR3 is 11 amino acids long. Germline CDR1 and CDR2: SQVTM and ANQGSEA. The V end was cut by 2 bases, the J end by 4 bases, with 3 bases between. This chain's CDR3 is CSVELYNEQFF. CDR3 coding DNA: TGCAGCGTTGAACTATACAATGAGCAGTTCTTC.

CDR3 loop: CASSVELDRRSYTF. The DNA for the CDR3 is TGTGCCAGCAGTGTAGAGTTAGACAGGAGAAGCTACACCTTC. The V call is TRBV6-1, the J call TRBJ1-2, with D possibly being TRBD1 (6 bases). CDR1 and CDR2 (germline): MNHNS, SASEGT. This CDR3 has 14 residues. The V end was cut by 4 bases, the J end by 9 bases, with 18 bases between.

This chain uses TRBV28 with TRBJ2-7; possibly TRBD2 for D (5 bases). The CDR3 is 13 residues long. Germline V gene sequence: CDR1 MDHEN, CDR2 SYDVKM. Trimming took 10 bases from V and 0 from J, leaving 13 bases between them. The DNA for the CDR3 is TGTGCCACCCGGACTGGGAGCTCCTACGAGCAGTACTTC. Translation gives CATRTGSSYEQYF.

The chain couples TRBV25-1 to TRBJ2-1, with D perhaps matching TRBD2 (5 bases). Trimming took 2 bases from V and 4 from J, leaving 12 bases between them. The CDR3 consists of 15 residues. Germline assignment: CDR1 MGHDK and CDR2 SYGVNS. CDR3 loop: CASSEALAGYNEQFF. In DNA form, the CDR3 reads TGTGCCAGCAGTGAAGCGCTAGCAGGTTACAATGAGCAGTTCTTC. Full variable domain (remainder filled in from reference TRBV25-1 and TRBJ2-1): EADIYQTPRYLVIGTGKKITLECSQTMGHDKMYWYQQDPGMELHLIHYSYGVNSTEKGDLSSESTVSRIRTEHFPLTLESARPSHTSQYLCASSEALAGYNEQFFGPGTRLTVL.

V is TRBV29-1 and J is TRBJ2-3, with a tentative D call TRBD1 (6 bases). Between the trimmed V and J ends, which lost 0 bases and 14 bases, there was a span of 15 bases. The CDR3 consists of 12 residues. Germline V lookup: CDR1 SQVTM, CDR2 ANQGSEA. CDR3 bases: TGCAGCGTTGAAGATCCTGGCAAACAGGGGTATTTT. Translation: CSVEDPGKQGYF.

The chain links TRBV4-2 to TRBJ2-1; D is perhaps TRBD1 (5 bases). The germline V gene encodes CDR1 LGHNA and CDR2 YNFKEQ. This CDR3 is built from 14 residues. Trimming shortened V by 3 bases and J by 6 bases, and 12 bases separated the two germline ends. CDR3 nucleotides: TGTGCCAGCAGCCACGTGACAGCTCCCAATGAGCAGTTCTTC. Translation: CASSHVTAPNEQFF.

The chain joins TRBV29-1 to TRBJ1-2; D is ambiguous. The germline V and J ends were trimmed by 7 bases and 3 bases, with 9 bases remaining between them. The length of the CDR3 is 11 residues. Germline V CDR1 and CDR2: SQVTM, ANQGSEA. CDR3 coding DNA: TGCAGCGCCGTCGGCTACTATGGCTACACCTTC. Translation: CSAVGYYGYTF. The complete variable domain, with remaining parts taken from reference TRBV29-1 and TRBJ1-2, reads SAVISQKPSRDICQRGTSLTIQCQVDSQVTMMFWYRQQPGQSLTLIATANQGSEATYESGFVIDKFPISRPNLTFSTLTVSNMSPEDSSIYLCSAVGYYGYTFGSGTRLTVV.

This clone was counted between two and nine times. V gene TRBV5-4 combines with J gene TRBJ2-7; D is perhaps TRBD1 (5 bases). Trimming took 4 bases from V and 5 from J, leaving 10 bases between them. Germline values: CDR1 SGHNT, CDR2 YYREEE (reference sequence). The CDR3 extends over 12 amino acids. The CDR3 nucleotides are TGTGCCAGCAGCAAGGGGCTCAACGAGCAGTACTTC. This gives the protein CASSKGLNEQYF.

This clone has just a few counts. V is TRBV10-3 and J is TRBJ1-5, with 7 bases fitting TRBD1. Per germline, CDR1 ENHRY and CDR2 SYGVKD. The J segment lost 3 bases and the V segment lost 6 bases, leaving 5 bases of the junction unmatched. The CDR3 is made up of 14 amino acids. CDR3 sequence (DNA): TGTGCCATCAGGGATCAGGGGGACAATCAGCCCCAGCATTTT. Translated: CAIRDQGDNQPQHF.

Comments on this clone: Being one base from a much bigger clone, this may be a read error. V is TRBV28 and J is TRBJ1-2; unclear D gene. CDR3 length equals 16 residues. Germline-derived CDR1 and CDR2 are MDHEN and SYDVKM. Here the CDR3 DNA reads TGTGCCGGCAGTTTAATTGGGGTGGATTACCCCTATGGCTACACCTTC. This translates into CAGSLIGVDYPYGYTF.

In its sample, this clone was seen many times. The chain links TRBV4-1 to TRBJ2-3, with 8 bases matching TRBD1. The trim removed 3 bases at V and 3 bases at J, leaving 14 bases unmatched. Germline V CDR1 and CDR2: MGHRA, YSYEKL. The CDR3 covers 18 residues. CDR3 protein: CASSHGPKTGVRTDTQYF. The CDR3 DNA sequence: TGCGCCAGCAGCCATGGGCCGAAGACAGGGGTAAGGACAGATACGCAGTATTTT.

This sequence joins TRBV9 and TRBJ2-1, with D uncertain. The CDR3 covers 14 residues. Trimming shortened V by 0 bases and J by 3 bases, and 7 bases separated the two germline ends. The germline V gene has CDR1 SGDLS and CDR2 YYNGEE. CDR3 sequence reads: CASSVGGLYNEQFF. For the CDR3, the DNA is TGTGCCAGCAGCGTAGGAGGCCTCTACAATGAGCAGTTCTTC.

The chain is built from TRBV6-6 and TRBJ1-1; D may be TRBD1 (6 bases). The ends were cut back, 6 bases at V and 5 bases at J, with 13 bases in the middle. CDR1 is MNHNY and CDR2 is SVGAGI in the germline V gene (reference sequence). The CDR3 runs 13 residues. CDR3: CASRGGSATEAFF. DNA of the CDR3: TGTGCCAGCAGGGGGGGCTCAGCTACTGAAGCTTTCTTT.